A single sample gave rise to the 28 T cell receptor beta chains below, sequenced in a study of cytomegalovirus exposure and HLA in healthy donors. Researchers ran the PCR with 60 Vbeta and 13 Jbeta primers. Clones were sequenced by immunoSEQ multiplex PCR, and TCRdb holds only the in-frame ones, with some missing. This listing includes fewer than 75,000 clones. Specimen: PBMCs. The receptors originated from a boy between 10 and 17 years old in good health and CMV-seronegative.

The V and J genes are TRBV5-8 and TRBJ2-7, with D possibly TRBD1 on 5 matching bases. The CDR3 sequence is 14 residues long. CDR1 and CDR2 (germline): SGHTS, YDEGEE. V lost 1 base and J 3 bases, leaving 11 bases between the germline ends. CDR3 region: CASSLLSGRYEQYF. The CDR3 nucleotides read TGTGCCAGCAGCTTGTTGTCAGGGCGCTACGAGCAGTACTTC.

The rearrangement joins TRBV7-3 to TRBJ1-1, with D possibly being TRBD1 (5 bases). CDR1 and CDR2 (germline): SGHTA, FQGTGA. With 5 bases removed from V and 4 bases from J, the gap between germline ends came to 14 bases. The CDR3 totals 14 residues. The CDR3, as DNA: TGTGCCAGCAGCCCCTCAGGGTACGCCACTGAAGCTTTCTTT. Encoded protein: CASSPSGYATEAFF.

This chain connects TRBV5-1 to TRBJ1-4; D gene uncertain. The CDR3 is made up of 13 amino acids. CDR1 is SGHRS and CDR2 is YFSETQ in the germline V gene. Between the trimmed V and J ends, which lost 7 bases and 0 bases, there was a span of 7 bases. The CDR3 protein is CASSLATNEKLFF. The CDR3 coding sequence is TGCGCCAGCTCCCTTGCAACTAATGAAAAACTGTTTTTT.

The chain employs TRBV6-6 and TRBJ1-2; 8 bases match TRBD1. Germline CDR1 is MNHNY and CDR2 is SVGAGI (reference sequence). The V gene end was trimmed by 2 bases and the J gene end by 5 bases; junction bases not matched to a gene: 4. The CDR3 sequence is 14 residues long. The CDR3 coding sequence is TGTGCCAGCAGTTACGCACAGGGGGAATATGGCTACACCTTC. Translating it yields CASSYAQGEYGYTF.

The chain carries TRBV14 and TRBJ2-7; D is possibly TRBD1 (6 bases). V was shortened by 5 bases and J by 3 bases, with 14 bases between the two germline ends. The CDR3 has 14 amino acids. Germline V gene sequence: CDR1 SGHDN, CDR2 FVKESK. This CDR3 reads CASSFGGANYEQYF. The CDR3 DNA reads TGTGCCAGCAGCTTTGGGGGCGCCAACTACGAGCAGTACTTC.

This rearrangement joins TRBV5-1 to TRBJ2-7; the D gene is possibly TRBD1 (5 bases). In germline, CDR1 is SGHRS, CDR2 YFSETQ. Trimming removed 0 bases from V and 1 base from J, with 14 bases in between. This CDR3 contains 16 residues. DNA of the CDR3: TGCGCCAGCAGCTTGGCAGCGCAGGGCGGTTCCTACGAGCAGTACTTC. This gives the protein CASSLAAQGGSYEQYF.

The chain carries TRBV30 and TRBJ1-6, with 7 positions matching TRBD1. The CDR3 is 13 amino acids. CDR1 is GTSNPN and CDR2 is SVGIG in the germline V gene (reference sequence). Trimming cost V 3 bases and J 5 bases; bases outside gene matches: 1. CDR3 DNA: TGTGCCTGGAGAACAGGGGATAATTCACCCCTCCACTTT. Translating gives CAWRTGDNSPLHF.

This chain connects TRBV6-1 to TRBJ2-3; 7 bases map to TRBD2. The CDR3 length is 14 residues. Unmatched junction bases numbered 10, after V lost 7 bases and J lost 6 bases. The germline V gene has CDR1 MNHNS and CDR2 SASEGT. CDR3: CASNGFGGVDTQYF. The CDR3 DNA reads TGTGCCAGCAACGGCTTTGGGGGGGTGGATACGCAGTATTTT.

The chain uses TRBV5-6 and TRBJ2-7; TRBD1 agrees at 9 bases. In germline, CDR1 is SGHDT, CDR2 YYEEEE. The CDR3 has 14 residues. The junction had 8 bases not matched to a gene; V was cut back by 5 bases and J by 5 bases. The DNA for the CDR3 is TGTGCCAGCAGGGCCGGGACAGGGTTCGACGAGCAGTACTTC. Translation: CASRAGTGFDEQYF.

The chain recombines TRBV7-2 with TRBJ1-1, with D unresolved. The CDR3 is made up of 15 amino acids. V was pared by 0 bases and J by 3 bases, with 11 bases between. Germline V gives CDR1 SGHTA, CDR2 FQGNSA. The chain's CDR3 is CASSLALIRDTEAFF. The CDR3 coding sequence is TGTGCCAGCAGCTTAGCGCTAATCCGTGACACTGAAGCTTTCTTT.

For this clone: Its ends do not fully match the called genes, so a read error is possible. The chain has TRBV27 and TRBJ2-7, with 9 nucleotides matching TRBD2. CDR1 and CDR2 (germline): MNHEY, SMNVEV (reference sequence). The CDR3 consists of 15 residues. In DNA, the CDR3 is TGTGCCAGCAGTATGTTAGCGGGAGCTTCCTCCGAGCAGTACTTC. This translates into CASSMLAGASSEQYF.

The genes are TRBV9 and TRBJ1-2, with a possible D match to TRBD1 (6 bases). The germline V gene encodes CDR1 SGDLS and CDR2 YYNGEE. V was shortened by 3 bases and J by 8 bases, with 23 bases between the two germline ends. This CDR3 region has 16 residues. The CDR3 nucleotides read TGTGCCAGCAGCGCCCCCCTGTCTCAGGGGTTGGAGGGCTACACCTTC. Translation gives CASSAPLSQGLEGYTF. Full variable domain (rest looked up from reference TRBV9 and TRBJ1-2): DSGVTQTPKHLITATGQRVTLRCSPRSGDLSVYWYQQSLDQGLQFLIQYYNGEERAKGNILERFSAQQFPDLHSELNLSSLELGDSALYFCASSAPLSQGLEGYTFGSGTRLTVV.

The CDR3: CASSLDRVSYEQYF. DNA for the CDR3: TGTGCCAGCAGCTTAGACAGGGTCTCCTACGAGCAGTACTTC. The chain employs TRBV7-2 and TRBJ2-7; a weak D match, TRBD1 (6 bases). The V end lost 1 base, the J end lost 0 bases, and 7 bases lay between the germline ends. CDR3 length: 14 residues. Germline CDR1 SGHTA, CDR2 FQGNSA.

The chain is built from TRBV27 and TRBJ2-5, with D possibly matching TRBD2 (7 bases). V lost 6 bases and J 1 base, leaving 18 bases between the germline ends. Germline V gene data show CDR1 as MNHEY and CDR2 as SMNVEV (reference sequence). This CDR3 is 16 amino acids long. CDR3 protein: CASSMTSRGGQETQYF. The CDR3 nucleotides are TGTGCCAGCAGCATGACTAGTAGGGGGGGCCAAGAGACCCAGTACTTC.

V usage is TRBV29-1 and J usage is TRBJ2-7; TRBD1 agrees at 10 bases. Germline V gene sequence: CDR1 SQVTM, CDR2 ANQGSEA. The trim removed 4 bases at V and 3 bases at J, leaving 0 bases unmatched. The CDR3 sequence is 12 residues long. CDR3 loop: CSVGTGGYEQYF. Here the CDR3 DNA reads TGCAGCGTTGGGACAGGGGGCTACGAGCAGTACTTC.

The CDR3 loop reads CAIGINWDSEAFF. The DNA of the CDR3 is TGTGCCATCGGAATTAATTGGGACAGTGAAGCTTTCTTT. The J gene is TRBJ1-1, the V gene TRBV10-3, with 7 bases aligning to TRBD1. The V gene end was trimmed by 8 bases and the J gene end by 7 bases; junction bases not matched to a gene: 10. The CDR3 sequence is 13 residues long. Germline lookup yields CDR1 ENHRY and CDR2 SYGVKD.

The CDR3 nucleotides are TGTGCCAGCGGAAACAGGGGTAAAGAGACCCAGTACTTC. It is translated as CASGNRGKETQYF. The chain joins TRBV2 to TRBJ2-5, with 7 bases identical to TRBD1. This CDR3 spans 13 amino acids. V gave up 8 bases and J gave up 3 bases; unmatched junction bases: 6. Germline CDR1 and CDR2: SNHLY and FYNNEI.

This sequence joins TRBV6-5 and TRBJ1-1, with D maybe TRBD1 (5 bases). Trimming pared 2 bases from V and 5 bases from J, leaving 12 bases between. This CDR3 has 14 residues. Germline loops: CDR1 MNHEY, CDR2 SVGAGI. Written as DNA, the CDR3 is TGTGCCAGCAGTTACCTAGGGGAAGTGACTGAAGCTTTCTTT. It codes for CASSYLGEVTEAFF.

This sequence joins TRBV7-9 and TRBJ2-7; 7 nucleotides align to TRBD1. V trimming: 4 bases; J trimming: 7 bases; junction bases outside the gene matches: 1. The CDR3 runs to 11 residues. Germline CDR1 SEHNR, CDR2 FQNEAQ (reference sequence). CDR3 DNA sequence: TGTGCCAGCAGCTCGGGACAGGAGCAGTACTTC. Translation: CASSSGQEQYF.

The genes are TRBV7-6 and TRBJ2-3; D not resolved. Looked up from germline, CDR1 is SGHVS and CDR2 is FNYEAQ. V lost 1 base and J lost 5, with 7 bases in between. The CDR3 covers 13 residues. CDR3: CASSLGVGDTQYF. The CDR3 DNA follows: TGTGCCAGCAGCTTAGGCGTTGGAGATACGCAGTATTTT.

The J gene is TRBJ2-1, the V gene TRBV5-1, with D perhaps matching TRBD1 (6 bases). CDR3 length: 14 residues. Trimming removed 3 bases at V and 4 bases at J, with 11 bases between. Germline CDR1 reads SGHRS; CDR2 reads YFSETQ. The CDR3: CASSSGQSYNEQFF. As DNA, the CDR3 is TGCGCCAGCAGCTCAGGACAGAGTTACAATGAGCAGTTCTTC.

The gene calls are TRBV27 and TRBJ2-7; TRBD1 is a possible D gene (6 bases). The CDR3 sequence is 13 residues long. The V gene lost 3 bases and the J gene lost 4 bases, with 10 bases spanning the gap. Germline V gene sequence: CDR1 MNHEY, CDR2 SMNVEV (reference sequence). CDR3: CASSFADSYEQYF. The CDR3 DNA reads TGTGCCAGCAGTTTCGCGGACAGTTACGAGCAGTACTTC.

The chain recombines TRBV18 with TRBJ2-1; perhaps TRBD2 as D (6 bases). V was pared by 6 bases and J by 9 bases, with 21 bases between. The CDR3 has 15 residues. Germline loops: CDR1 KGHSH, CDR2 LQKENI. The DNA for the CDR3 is TGTGCCAGCTCTCGCTCTACTAGCAAGGGCCTTGAGCAGTTCTTC. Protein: CASSRSTSKGLEQFF.

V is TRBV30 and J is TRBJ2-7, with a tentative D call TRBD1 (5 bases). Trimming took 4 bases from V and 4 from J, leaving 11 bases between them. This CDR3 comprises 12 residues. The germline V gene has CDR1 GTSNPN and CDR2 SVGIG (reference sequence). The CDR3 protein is CAWTDTRYEQYF. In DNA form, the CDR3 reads TGTGCCTGGACGGACACACGATACGAGCAGTACTTC.

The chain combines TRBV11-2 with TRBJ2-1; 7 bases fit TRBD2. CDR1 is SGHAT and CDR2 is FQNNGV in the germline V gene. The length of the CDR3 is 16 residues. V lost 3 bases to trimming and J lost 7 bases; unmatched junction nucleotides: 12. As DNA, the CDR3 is TGTGCCAGCAGCTTGTTCGCTGCGGGGGAGGATAATGAGCAGTTCTTC. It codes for CASSLFAAGEDNEQFF.

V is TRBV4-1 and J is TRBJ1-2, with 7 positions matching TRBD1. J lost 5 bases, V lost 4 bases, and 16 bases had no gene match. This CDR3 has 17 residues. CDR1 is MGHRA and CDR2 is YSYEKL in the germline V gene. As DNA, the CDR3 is TGCGCCAGCAGCCTAACGCCGGGGACAGTCCTTCTTTATGGCTACACCTTC. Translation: CASSLTPGTVLLYGYTF.

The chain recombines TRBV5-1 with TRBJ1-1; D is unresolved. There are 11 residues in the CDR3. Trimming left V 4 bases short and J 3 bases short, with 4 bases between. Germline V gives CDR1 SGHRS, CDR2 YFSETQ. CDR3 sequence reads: CASSEDTEAFF. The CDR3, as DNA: TGCGCCAGCAGCGAGGACACTGAAGCTTTCTTT.

CDR3 loop: CASSYTAGESTDTQYF. The CDR3 DNA reads as TGTGCCAGCAGCTATACAGCGGGAGAAAGCACAGATACGCAGTATTTT. The V call is TRBV7-9, the J call TRBJ2-3; 8 bases agree with TRBD2. The germline V gene encodes CDR1 SEHNR and CDR2 FQNEAQ (reference sequence). This CDR3 spans 16 amino acids. The V segment lost 4 bases and the J segment 0 bases; nucleotides outside the gene matches: 6.